These T cell receptor beta chains were read from a single sample in a study of blood T cells in healthy people across ages. MiXCR, run by TCRdb on the 5' RACE reads, gives a single entry per CDR3 protein. The table shows 780,000 or so distinct CDR3 sequences, with about 56% occurring only once. Sequencing was carried out using blood. These receptor sequences come from a man aged 40-49 years in good health. Both conserved end residues are part of each CDR3. A D gene is named only where the DNA matches it firmly. The size of a clone is reported for some rows only, either as once, few or many, or as a class for expanded clones.

clone size	D gene	CDR3 length	J gene	V gene	CDR3 protein	CDR3 DNA
.	TRBD1	16	TRBJ1-6	TRBV12-3/TRBV12-4	CASSLNFGTGNSPLHF	TGTGCCAGCAGTTTAAACTTCGGGACAGGAAATTCACCCCTCCACTTT
once	.	15	TRBJ1-2	TRBV12-3/TRBV12-4	CASSPGAEFPYGYTF	TGTGCCAGCAGTCCGGGGGCAGAGTTCCCCTATGGCTACACCTTC
few	TRBD2	15	TRBJ2-3	TRBV7-2	CASSLAGARTDTQYF	TGTGCCAGCAGCCTAGCGGGGGCCCGCACAGATACGCAGTATTTT
.	.	17	TRBJ2-3	TRBV9	CASSVRFSAPGADTQYF	TGTGCCAGCAGCGTACGGTTTTCGGCCCCGGGGGCAGATACGCAGTATTTT
few	TRBD2	15	TRBJ2-1	TRBV6-2/TRBV6-3	CASRLAGGPGNEQFF	TGTGCCAGCAGATTAGCGGGGGGGCCAGGGAATGAGCAGTTCTTC
once	.	13	TRBJ1-1	TRBV6-1	CASSAQGFREAFF	TGTGCCAGCAGCGCCCAGGGGTTTCGTGAAGCTTTCTTT
.	.	18	TRBJ2-3	TRBV6-2/TRBV6-3	CASSPPRQDANPGDTQYF	TGTGCCAGCAGTCCCCCCCGACAAGACGCAAACCCAGGAGATACGCAGTATTTT
few	.	13	TRBJ2-7	TRBV27	CASSSTAVVTQYF	TGTGCCAGCAGTTCAACAGCAGTGGTTACCCAGTACTTC
few	.	12	TRBJ1-2	TRBV20-1	CSAREASYGYTF	TGCAGTGCTAGAGAGGCGTCCTATGGCTACACCTTC
.	TRBD1	16	TRBJ1-6	TRBV5-5	CASSLEQGAYNSPLHF	TGTGCCAGCAGCTTGGAACAGGGGGCCTATAATTCACCCCTCCACTTT